This T cell receptor (beta chain) came from a study of CD8+CD57+ T cells in acquired aplastic anemia. Study-level background: CD4+ and CD8+ cells, once sorted, gave DNA averaging roughly 3 ug.

The authors sequenced patients whose flow cytometry had shown CD8+CD57+ cell expansion. The patients all had a severe acquired aplastic anemia diagnosis. TCR beta VDJ and CDR3 were profiled, and genomic DNA was the template. Using its own MiXCR run on the reads, TCRdb lists one record per CDR3 protein. The repertoire holds hundreds of thousands of distinct CDR3 sequences, more than 25% seen once, with around 0.82% in the top ten. With V trimmed by 0 bases and J by 6 bases, 5 bases remained unmatched. Germline V gives CDR1 SGDLS, CDR2 YYNGEE. CDR3 length equals 15 residues. The source of this sequence is a human donor with aplastic anemia. V and J are TRBV9 and TRBJ1-4; 7 bases are a match to TRBD1. Sequenced: sorted CD4+, CD8+, or CD8+CD57+ T cells (not recorded which) from PBMCs. The CDR3 DNA reads TGTGCCAGCAGCGTAGGGAGGACAGGCGATGAAAAACTGTTTTTT. Translating it yields CASSVGRTGDEKLFF.